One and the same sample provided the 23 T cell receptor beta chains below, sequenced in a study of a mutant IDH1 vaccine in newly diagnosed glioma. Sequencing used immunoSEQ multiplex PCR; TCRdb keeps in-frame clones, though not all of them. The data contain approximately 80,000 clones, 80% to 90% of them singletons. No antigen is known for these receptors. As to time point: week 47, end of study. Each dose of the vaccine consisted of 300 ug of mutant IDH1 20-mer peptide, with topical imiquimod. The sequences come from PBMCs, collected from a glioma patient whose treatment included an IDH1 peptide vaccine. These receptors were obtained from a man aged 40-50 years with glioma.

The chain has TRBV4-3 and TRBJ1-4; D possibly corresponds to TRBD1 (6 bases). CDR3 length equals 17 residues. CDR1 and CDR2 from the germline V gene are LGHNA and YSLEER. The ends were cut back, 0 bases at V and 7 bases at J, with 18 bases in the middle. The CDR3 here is CASSQERAGRGLEKLFF. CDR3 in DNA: TGCGCCAGCAGCCAAGAGAGGGCGGGCCGGGGGCTTGAAAAACTGTTTTTT.

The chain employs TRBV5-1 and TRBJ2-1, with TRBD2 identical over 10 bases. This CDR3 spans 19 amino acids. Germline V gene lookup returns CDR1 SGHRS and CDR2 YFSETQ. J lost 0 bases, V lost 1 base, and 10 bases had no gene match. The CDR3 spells CASSLWLAGEGSSYNEQFF. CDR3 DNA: TGCGCCAGCAGCTTGTGGCTAGCGGGAGAGGGAAGCTCCTACAATGAGCAGTTCTTC.

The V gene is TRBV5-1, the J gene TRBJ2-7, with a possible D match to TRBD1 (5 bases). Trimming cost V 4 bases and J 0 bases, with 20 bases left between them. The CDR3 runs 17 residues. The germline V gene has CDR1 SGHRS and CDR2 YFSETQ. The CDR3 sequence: CASSPITGFLSSYEQYF. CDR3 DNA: TGCGCCAGCAGCCCGATCACAGGTTTTCTGAGCTCCTACGAGCAGTACTTC.

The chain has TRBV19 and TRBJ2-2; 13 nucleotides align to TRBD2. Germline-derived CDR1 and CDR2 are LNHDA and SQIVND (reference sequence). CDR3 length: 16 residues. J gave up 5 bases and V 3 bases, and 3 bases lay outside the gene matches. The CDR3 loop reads CASSMTSGRLTGELFF. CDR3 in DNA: TGTGCCAGTAGTATGACTAGCGGGAGGCTAACCGGGGAGCTGTTTTTT.

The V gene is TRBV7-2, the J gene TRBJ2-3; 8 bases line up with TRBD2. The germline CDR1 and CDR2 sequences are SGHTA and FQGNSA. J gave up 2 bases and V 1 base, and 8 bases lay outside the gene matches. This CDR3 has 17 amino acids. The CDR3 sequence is CASSLVVSGASTDTQYF. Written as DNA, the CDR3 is TGTGCCAGCAGCTTAGTAGTTAGCGGGGCCTCCACAGATACGCAGTATTTT.

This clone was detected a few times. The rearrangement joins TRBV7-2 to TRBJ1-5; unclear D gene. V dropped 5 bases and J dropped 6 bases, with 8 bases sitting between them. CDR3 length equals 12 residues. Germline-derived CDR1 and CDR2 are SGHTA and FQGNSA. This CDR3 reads CASSHPGQPQHF. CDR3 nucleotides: TGTGCCAGCAGCCACCCGGGTCAGCCCCAGCATTTT.

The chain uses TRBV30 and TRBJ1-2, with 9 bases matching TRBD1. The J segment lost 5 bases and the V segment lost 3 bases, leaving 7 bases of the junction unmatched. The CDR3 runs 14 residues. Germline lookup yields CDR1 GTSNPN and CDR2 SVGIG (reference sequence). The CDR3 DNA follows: TGTGCCTGGAGGGGGACAGGGAAATTTTATGGCTACACCTTC. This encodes CAWRGTGKFYGYTF.

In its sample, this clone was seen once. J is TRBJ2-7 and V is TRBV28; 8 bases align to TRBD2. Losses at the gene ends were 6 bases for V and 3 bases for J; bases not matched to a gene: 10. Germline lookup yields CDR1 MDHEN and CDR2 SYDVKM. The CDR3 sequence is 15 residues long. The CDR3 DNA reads TGTGCCAGCAGCCCCCACGGGAGGGCCCTCTACGAGCAGTACTTC. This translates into CASSPHGRALYEQYF.

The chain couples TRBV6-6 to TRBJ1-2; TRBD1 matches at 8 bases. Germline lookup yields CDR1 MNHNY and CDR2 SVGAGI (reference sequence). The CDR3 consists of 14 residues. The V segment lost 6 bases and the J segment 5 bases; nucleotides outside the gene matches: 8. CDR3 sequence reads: CASRTRTGKYGYTF. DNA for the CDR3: TGTGCCAGCAGAACCAGGACAGGGAAATATGGCTACACCTTC.

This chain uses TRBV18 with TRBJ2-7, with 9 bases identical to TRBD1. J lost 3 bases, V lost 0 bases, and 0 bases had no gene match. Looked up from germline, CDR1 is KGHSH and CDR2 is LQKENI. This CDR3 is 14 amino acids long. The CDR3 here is CASSPPGQGYEQYF. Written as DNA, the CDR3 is TGTGCCAGCTCACCACCGGGACAGGGCTACGAGCAGTACTTC.

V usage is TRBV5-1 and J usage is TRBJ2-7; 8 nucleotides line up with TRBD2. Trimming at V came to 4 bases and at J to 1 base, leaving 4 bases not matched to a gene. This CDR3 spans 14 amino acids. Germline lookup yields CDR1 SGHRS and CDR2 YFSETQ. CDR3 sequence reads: CASSTGLDSYEQYF. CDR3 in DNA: TGCGCCAGCAGCACGGGACTAGATTCCTACGAGCAGTACTTC.

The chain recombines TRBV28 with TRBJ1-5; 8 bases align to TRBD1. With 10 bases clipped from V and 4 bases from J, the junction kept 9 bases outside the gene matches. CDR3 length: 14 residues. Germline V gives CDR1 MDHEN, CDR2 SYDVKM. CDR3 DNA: TGTGCCACCCTGACCGACAGGGGTAATCAGCCCCAGCATTTT. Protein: CATLTDRGNQPQHF.

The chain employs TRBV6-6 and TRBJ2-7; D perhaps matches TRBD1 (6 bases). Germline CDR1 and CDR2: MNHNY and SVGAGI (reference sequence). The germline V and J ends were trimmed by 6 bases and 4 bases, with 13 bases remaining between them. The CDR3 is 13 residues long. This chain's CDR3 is CASSPQGQYEQYF. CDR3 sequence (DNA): TGTGCCAGCAGCCCCCAGGGGCAATACGAGCAGTACTTC.

CDR3 sequence (DNA): TGTGCCAGCAGCTCCACGGTCTCTGGGGCCAACGTCCTGACTTTC. Translating it yields CASSSTVSGANVLTF. This chain joins TRBV11-1 and TRBJ2-6, with D uncertain. Germline lookup yields CDR1 SGHAT and CDR2 FQDESV (reference sequence). The CDR3 is made up of 15 amino acids. Trimming left V 4 bases short and J 0 bases short, with 7 bases between.

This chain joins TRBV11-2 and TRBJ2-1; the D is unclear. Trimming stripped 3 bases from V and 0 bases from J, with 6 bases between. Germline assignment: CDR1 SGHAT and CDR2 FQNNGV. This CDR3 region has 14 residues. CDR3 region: CASSLVSSYNEQFF. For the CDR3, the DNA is TGTGCCAGCAGCTTGGTGAGCTCCTACAATGAGCAGTTCTTC.

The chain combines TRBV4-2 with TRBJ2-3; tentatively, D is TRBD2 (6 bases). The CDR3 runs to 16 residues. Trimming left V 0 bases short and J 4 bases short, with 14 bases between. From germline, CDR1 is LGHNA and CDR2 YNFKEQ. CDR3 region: CASSQEPGGKADTQYF. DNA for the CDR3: TGTGCCAGCAGCCAAGAACCCGGGGGTAAGGCAGATACGCAGTATTTT.

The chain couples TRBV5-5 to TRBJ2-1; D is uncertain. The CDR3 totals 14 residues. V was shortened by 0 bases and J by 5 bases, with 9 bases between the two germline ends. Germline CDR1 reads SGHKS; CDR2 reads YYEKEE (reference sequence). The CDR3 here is CASSLAEQDNEQFF. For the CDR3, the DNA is TGTGCCAGCAGCTTGGCCGAGCAGGACAATGAGCAGTTCTTC.

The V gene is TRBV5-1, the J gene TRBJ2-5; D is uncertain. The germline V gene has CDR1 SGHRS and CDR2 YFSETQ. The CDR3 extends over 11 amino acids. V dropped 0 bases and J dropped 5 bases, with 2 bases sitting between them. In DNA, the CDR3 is TGCGCCAGCAGCTTGGACGAGACCCAGTACTTC. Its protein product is CASSLDETQYF.

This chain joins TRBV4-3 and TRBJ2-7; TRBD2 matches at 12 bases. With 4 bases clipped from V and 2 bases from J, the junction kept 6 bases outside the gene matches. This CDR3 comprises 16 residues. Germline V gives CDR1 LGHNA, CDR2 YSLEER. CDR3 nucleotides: TGCGCCAGCAGCCTTACTAGGACTAGCGGGGCCTACGAGCAGTACTTC. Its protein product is CASSLTRTSGAYEQYF.

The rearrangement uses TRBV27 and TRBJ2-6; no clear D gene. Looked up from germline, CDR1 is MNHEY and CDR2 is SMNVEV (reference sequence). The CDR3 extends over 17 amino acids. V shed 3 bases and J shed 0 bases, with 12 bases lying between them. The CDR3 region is CASSFRQDSSGANVLTF. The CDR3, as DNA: TGTGCCAGCAGTTTCAGGCAGGATTCCTCTGGGGCCAACGTCCTGACTTTC.

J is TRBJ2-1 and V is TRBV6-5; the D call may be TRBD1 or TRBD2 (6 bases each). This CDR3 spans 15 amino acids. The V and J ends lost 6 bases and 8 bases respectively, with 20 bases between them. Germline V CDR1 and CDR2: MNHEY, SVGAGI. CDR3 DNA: TGTGCCAGCAGAGACACCGAGGGGGGCCGGGATGAGCAGTTCTTC. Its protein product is CASRDTEGGRDEQFF.

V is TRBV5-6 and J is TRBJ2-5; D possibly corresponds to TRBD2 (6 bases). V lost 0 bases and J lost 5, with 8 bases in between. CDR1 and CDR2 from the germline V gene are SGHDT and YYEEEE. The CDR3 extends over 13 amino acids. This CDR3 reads CASSLGSGETQYF. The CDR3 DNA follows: TGTGCCAGCAGCTTGGGCAGCGGGGAGACCCAGTACTTC. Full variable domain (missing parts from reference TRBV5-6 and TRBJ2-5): DAGVTQSPTHLIKTRGQQVTLRCSPKSGHDTVSWYQQALGQGPQFIFQYYEEEERQRGNFPDRFSGHQFPNYSSELNVNALLLGDSALYLCASSLGSGETQYFGPGTRLLVL.

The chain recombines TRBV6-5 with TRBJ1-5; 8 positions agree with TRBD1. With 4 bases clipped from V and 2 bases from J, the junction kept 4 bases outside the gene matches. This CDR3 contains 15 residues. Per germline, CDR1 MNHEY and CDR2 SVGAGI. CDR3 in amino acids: CASSSQQGGNQPQHF. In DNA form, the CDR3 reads TGTGCCAGCAGTTCACAACAGGGGGGCAATCAGCCCCAGCATTTT.